One sample yielded the 21 T cell receptor beta chains listed below, sequenced in a study of T cell responses to AZD1222 COVID-19 vaccine. Sequenced by immunoSEQ multiplex PCR; TCRdb stores in-frame clones only, minus some. Here the sample spans 150,000 to 200,000 clones, approximately 86% being singletons. The starting material was peripheral blood, obtained 28 days after the second AZD1222 dose. The receptors shown here come from an adult who received the AZD1222 COVID-19 vaccine.

The chain has TRBV5-1 and TRBJ1-2, with TRBD1 matching over 11 bases. The CDR3 is 15 amino acids. Trimming at V came to 4 bases and at J to 8 bases, leaving 10 bases not matched to a gene. Looked up from germline, CDR1 is SGHRS and CDR2 is YFSETQ. CDR3 protein: CASSRTPGQGDGYTF. As DNA, the CDR3 is TGCGCCAGCAGCCGGACCCCGGGACAGGGGGACGGCTACACCTTC.

This rearrangement joins TRBV29-1 to TRBJ2-5; TRBD1 aligns across 8 bases. V lost 6 bases to trimming and J lost 5 bases; unmatched junction nucleotides: 8. The length of the CDR3 is 13 residues. CDR1 and CDR2 from the germline V gene are SQVTM and ANQGSEA. The CDR3 sequence is CSVELDREETQYF. CDR3 DNA: TGCAGCGTAGAGCTGGACAGGGAGGAGACCCAGTACTTC.

J is TRBJ2-3 and V is TRBV4-1; D not certain. Germline V gene sequence: CDR1 MGHRA, CDR2 YSYEKL. This CDR3 contains 14 residues. Deletions cut 1 base from V and 2 bases from J, with 7 bases between. Written as DNA, the CDR3 is TGCGCCAGCAGCCAAGTAGGCACCACAGATACGCAGTATTTT. It translates to CASSQVGTTDTQYF.

The chain has TRBV12-3 or TRBV12-4 and TRBJ1-2; D unresolved. This CDR3 region has 12 residues. The V end lost 4 bases, the J end lost 6 bases, and 9 bases lay between the germline ends. CDR3 residues: CASSYGNHGYTF. CDR3 bases: TGTGCCAGCAGTTACGGGAATCATGGCTACACCTTC.

This clone has only a few counts. The chain links TRBV5-1 to TRBJ2-1, with TRBD2 identical over 9 bases. After removal of 5 bases from V and 2 bases from J, the junction contained 8 bases not matched to a gene. The CDR3 has 16 amino acids. CDR1 and CDR2 (germline): SGHRS, YFSETQ. The CDR3 loop reads CASSHGGGGAYNEQFF. The DNA for the CDR3 is TGCGCCAGCAGTCATGGTGGCGGGGGGGCCTACAATGAGCAGTTCTTC.

This chain connects TRBV10-1 to TRBJ2-5; 11 positions match TRBD2. J gave up 2 bases and V 4 bases, and 3 bases lay outside the gene matches. The CDR3 sequence is 15 residues long. Looked up from germline, CDR1 is WNHNN and CDR2 is SYGVQD (reference sequence). The DNA of the CDR3 is TGCGCCAGCAGTGCGGTAGCGGGGGGGCAAGAGACCCAGTACTTC. This sequence encodes CASSAVAGGQETQYF.

The V and J genes are TRBV5-1 and TRBJ1-1; no definite D call. V was shortened by 0 bases and J by 5 bases, with 11 bases between the two germline ends. CDR3 length: 14 amino acids. Germline CDR1 is SGHRS and CDR2 is YFSETQ. The CDR3 DNA reads as TGCGCCAGCAGCTTGGATAGGGTTTGGACTGAAGCTTTCTTT. Translated: CASSLDRVWTEAFF.

The CDR3 DNA is TGTGCCAGTAGTAACCCGGGACAGGGTAACTATGGCTACACCTTC. It codes for CASSNPGQGNYGYTF. The gene calls are TRBV19 and TRBJ1-2; 9 bases are shared with TRBD1. Germline CDR1 reads LNHDA; CDR2 reads SQIVND (reference sequence). The CDR3 extends over 15 amino acids. V dropped 4 bases and J dropped 1; count of bases not matched to a gene: 4.

This sequence joins TRBV28 and TRBJ1-2; the D is unclear. This CDR3 comprises 12 residues. Trimming stripped 4 bases from V and 4 bases from J, with 7 bases between. Germline V lookup: CDR1 MDHEN, CDR2 SYDVKM. The CDR3 nucleotides read TGTGCCAGCAGTTCCGACCGCTATGGCTACACCTTC. It translates to CASSSDRYGYTF.

This clone showed up just once. This CDR3 reads CASSVSGSTDTQYF. The CDR3 nucleotides are TGTGCCAGCAGTGTGAGCGGCTCCACAGATACGCAGTATTTT. The chain couples TRBV6-4 to TRBJ2-3, with D tentatively TRBD2 (5 bases). The CDR3 is made up of 14 amino acids. Between the trimmed V and J ends, which lost 4 bases and 2 bases, there was a span of 10 bases. Germline-derived CDR1 and CDR2 are MRHNA and SNTAGT.

This clone was recorded a few times. The chain carries TRBV5-4 and TRBJ1-4; no reliable D call. The CDR3 is made up of 14 amino acids. Trimming took off 0 bases at V and 5 bases at J, with 8 bases between the two ends. Germline CDR1 is SGHNT and CDR2 is YYREEE (reference sequence). The CDR3 sequence: CASSLGVRNEKLFF. DNA for the CDR3: TGTGCCAGCAGCTTGGGGGTCAGAAATGAAAAACTGTTTTTT.

The genes are TRBV29-1 and TRBJ1-1; 11 nucleotides agree with TRBD1. V was clipped by 7 bases and J by 3 bases; unmatched bases: 4. The CDR3 is 13 amino acids. Germline V gene data show CDR1 as SQVTM and CDR2 as ANQGSEA. This chain's CDR3 is CSAWTGGDTEAFF. The CDR3 DNA reads as TGCAGCGCATGGACAGGGGGCGACACTGAAGCTTTCTTT.

The chain uses TRBV5-1 and TRBJ2-5; the D gene is possibly TRBD1 (5 bases). Germline loops: CDR1 SGHRS, CDR2 YFSETQ. The CDR3 length is 16 residues. The V end lost 4 bases, the J end lost 1 base, and 17 bases lay between the germline ends. This CDR3 is CASSLLGAGSQETQYF. The DNA of the CDR3 is TGCGCCAGCAGCCTATTAGGGGCCGGCTCCCAAGAGACCCAGTACTTC.

The chain is built from TRBV5-1 and TRBJ2-7; 10 bases are shared with TRBD1. Germline CDR1 SGHRS, CDR2 YFSETQ. The CDR3 has 15 amino acids. The V gene end was trimmed by 4 bases and the J gene end by 6 bases; junction bases not matched to a gene: 10. The CDR3, as DNA: TGCGCCAGCAGCCCGGCAACAGGGACAGGGGCCGAGCAGTACTTC. Its protein product is CASSPATGTGAEQYF.

The V call is TRBV10-3, the J call TRBJ2-1, with D possibly being TRBD2 (5 bases). V was cut by 9 bases and J by 9 bases, with 21 bases left in between. Germline CDR1 is ENHRY and CDR2 is SYGVKD. This CDR3 contains 14 residues. The CDR3 protein is CAIGRGELPGEQFF. In DNA form, the CDR3 reads TGTGCCATAGGGAGAGGAGAGCTACCAGGTGAGCAGTTCTTC.

The rearrangement links TRBV27 to TRBJ2-7; no reliable D call. The CDR3 consists of 14 residues. V gave up 6 bases and J gave up 2 bases, with 14 bases separating them. Germline-derived CDR1 and CDR2 are MNHEY and SMNVEV (reference sequence). The CDR3 region has the DNA TGTGCCAGCAGCTCCAGCCTGGGCCCCTACGAGCAGTACTTC. It translates to CASSSSLGPYEQYF.

This chain joins TRBV28 and TRBJ2-7; 10 bases line up with TRBD1. The V gene's germline CDR1 is MDHEN and CDR2 SYDVKM. CDR3 length equals 15 residues. V lost 3 bases to trimming and J lost 3 bases; unmatched junction nucleotides: 5. In nucleotides, the CDR3 is TGTGCCAGCAGTTTCACCGGGACAGGGGTCTACGAGCAGTACTTC. It encodes CASSFTGTGVYEQYF.

The chain uses TRBV5-6 and TRBJ2-1, with 7 bases fitting TRBD2. CDR1 is SGHDT, CDR2 YYEEEE, per germline. This CDR3 comprises 17 residues. Germline trimming cut 0 bases from V and 3 bases from J; bases unmatched to any gene: 9. The CDR3 bases are TGTGCCAGCAGCTTGGTGGGCGGCGGGGGATACTACAATGAGCAGTTCTTC. Encoded protein: CASSLVGGGGYYNEQFF.

A word on this clone: Other nucleotide sequences in the sample specify the same CDR3. The chain employs TRBV28 and TRBJ2-7, with D unresolved. V lost 3 bases, J lost 4 bases, and 4 bases lay in between. The CDR3 loop spans 11 amino acids. Germline V gene sequence: CDR1 MDHEN, CDR2 SYDVKM. The CDR3 region is CASSLGYEQYF. The CDR3 DNA follows: TGTGCCAGCAGTTTGGGTTACGAGCAGTACTTC.

This clone was found once. The rearrangement links TRBV19 to TRBJ2-4; 8 bases line up with TRBD1. The CDR3 has 13 amino acids. Germline V gene lookup returns CDR1 LNHDA and CDR2 SQIVND (reference sequence). V dropped 5 bases and J dropped 8; count of bases not matched to a gene: 5. The CDR3 DNA sequence: TGTGCCAGTAGTCTCTGGGACAGGCACATTCAGTACTTC. Its translation: CASSLWDRHIQYF.

The CDR3 loop is CATHGQASYNSPLHF. The DNA for the CDR3 is TGTGCCACCCACGGACAGGCCAGCTATAATTCACCCCTCCACTTT. The chain uses TRBV2 and TRBJ1-6; 7 positions agree with TRBD1. The ends lost 10 bases at V and 3 bases at J; junction bases unmatched: 9. The CDR3 has 15 residues. Germline CDR1 reads SNHLY; CDR2 reads FYNNEI.